One and the same sample provided the 24 T cell receptor beta chains below, sequenced in a study of shared T cell receptors in the human thymus. Sequencing used immunoSEQ multiplex PCR; TCRdb keeps in-frame clones, though not all of them. The sample lists over 650,000 clones; approximately 87% were seen once. Separately, the same data were catalogued under a study of human thymus T cells.

Material for sequencing was thymocytes. The source of these receptors is a boy under three years old with a congenital heart defect.

This clone was seen a few times. The chain combines TRBV4-2 with TRBJ1-6; 7 nucleotides align to TRBD1. Germline loops: CDR1 LGHNA, CDR2 YNFKEQ. J gave up 11 bases and V 3 bases, and 13 bases lay outside the gene matches. The CDR3 has 16 amino acids. The CDR3 DNA sequence: TGTGCCAGCAGCCATCTCGACAGGGCGAACTCTGCACCCCTCCACTTT. It codes for CASSHLDRANSAPLHF.

As to this clone: One end of the junction is discordant with germline, which a read error may explain. The rearrangement uses TRBV6-6 and TRBJ1-6, with TRBD1 as a possible D gene (6 bases). Germline values: CDR1 MNHNY, CDR2 SVGAGI (reference sequence). The CDR3 covers 16 residues. In DNA form, the CDR3 reads TGTGCCAGCAGCGATAGGACAGACTCCTATAATTCCCCCCTCCACTTT. Its protein product is CASSDRTDSYNSPLHF.

The gene calls are TRBV5-1 and TRBJ1-2, with D possibly matching TRBD1 (5 bases). This CDR3 comprises 14 residues. The germline CDR1 and CDR2 sequences are SGHRS and YFSETQ. With 4 bases removed from V and 2 bases from J, the gap between germline ends came to 12 bases. CDR3 sequence reads: CASSQRTGNYGYTF. The CDR3 nucleotides are TGCGCCAGCAGCCAACGCACAGGAAACTATGGCTACACCTTC.

The gene calls are TRBV6-1 and TRBJ1-2, with 9 bases fitting TRBD1. The CDR3 covers 14 residues. After removal of 4 bases from V and 5 bases from J, the junction contained 5 bases not matched to a gene. Germline V lookup: CDR1 MNHNS, CDR2 SASEGT. CDR3 protein: CASSGGTGIYGYTF. Here the CDR3 DNA reads TGTGCCAGCAGTGGGGGGACAGGGATATATGGCTACACCTTC.

Here the CDR3 DNA reads TGTGCCAGCAGTAAACTAGCGGGGGACCAGTACAATGAGCAGTTCTTC. This sequence encodes CASSKLAGDQYNEQFF. The rearrangement uses TRBV6-4 and TRBJ2-1, with TRBD2 identical over 11 bases. Germline values: CDR1 MRHNA, CDR2 SNTAGT. CDR3 length: 16 residues. J lost 4 bases, V lost 5 bases, and 7 bases had no gene match.

The chain carries TRBV10-3 and TRBJ2-5; 8 nucleotides line up with TRBD1. V lost 0 bases to trimming and J lost 9 bases; unmatched junction nucleotides: 18. This CDR3 is built from 18 residues. Per the germline V gene, CDR1 is ENHRY and CDR2 is SYGVKD. The CDR3 bases are TGTGCCATCAGTGAGTCTCGGACAGGGATAGGGGCTGGGGAAGCCCAGTACTTC. Its translation is CAISESRTGIGAGEAQYF.

This clone showed up just once. The V gene is TRBV7-2, the J gene TRBJ1-2; D perhaps matches TRBD1 (6 bases). Trimming removed 3 bases from V and 5 bases from J, with 22 bases in between. There are 17 residues in the CDR3. CDR1 is SGHTA, CDR2 FQGNSA, per germline. For the CDR3, the DNA is TGTGCCAGCAGCTTTCACAGGGTGGACCTCCCCTTTTATGGCTACACCTTC. Encoded protein: CASSFHRVDLPFYGYTF. The full variable domain, its missing parts supplied by reference TRBV7-2 and TRBJ1-2, is GAGVSQSPSNKVTEKGKDVELRCDPISGHTALYWYRQSLGQGLEFLIYFQGNSAPDKSGLPSDRFSAERTGGSVSTLTIQRTQQEDSAVYLCASSFHRVDLPFYGYTFGSGTRLTVV.

The chain uses TRBV4-3 and TRBJ2-6, with D maybe TRBD1 (6 bases). V was cut by 0 bases and J by 4 bases, with 10 bases left in between. In germline, CDR1 is LGHNA, CDR2 YSLEER. This CDR3 spans 16 amino acids. The CDR3 DNA sequence: TGCGCCAGCAGCCAAGAAACAGGGAACGGGGCCAACGTCCTGACTTTC. It is translated as CASSQETGNGANVLTF.

V usage is TRBV6-5 and J usage is TRBJ2-2; no definite D call. Germline assignment: CDR1 MNHEY and CDR2 SVGAGI. Trimming cost V 0 bases and J 9 bases, with 8 bases left between them. There are 13 residues in the CDR3. The CDR3 region has the DNA TGTGCCAGCAGTTACTCCGCCAACAGGGAGCTGTTTTTT. Translation gives CASSYSANRELFF.

The rearrangement links TRBV19 to TRBJ1-1, with 10 bases aligning to TRBD1. The V gene end was trimmed by 3 bases and the J gene end by 7 bases; junction bases not matched to a gene: 8. CDR3 length: 15 amino acids. In germline, CDR1 is LNHDA, CDR2 SQIVND (reference sequence). CDR3 loop: CASSIGDRGRGEAFF. As DNA, the CDR3 is TGTGCCAGTAGTATCGGCGACAGGGGGCGTGGTGAAGCTTTCTTT.

V and J are TRBV5-6 and TRBJ1-5; TRBD1 aligns across 8 bases. This CDR3 region has 15 residues. CDR1 and CDR2 (germline): SGHDT, YYEEEE. V dropped 0 bases and J dropped 5; count of bases not matched to a gene: 4. The CDR3 bases are TGTGCCAGCAGCTTGGCCAGGGGGCGGGATCAGCCCCAGCATTTT. This codes for CASSLARGRDQPQHF.

The chain combines TRBV27 with TRBJ1-6, with D perhaps matching TRBD1 (5 bases). Germline V gene lookup returns CDR1 MNHEY and CDR2 SMNVEV (reference sequence). This CDR3 spans 17 amino acids. Between the trimmed V and J ends, which lost 0 bases and 6 bases, there was a span of 15 bases. CDR3: CASSLSWTPTSNSPLHF. In DNA form, the CDR3 reads TGTGCCAGCAGTTTATCCTGGACACCGACCTCTAATTCACCCCTCCACTTT.

This chain links TRBV11-2 with TRBJ2-7, with a weak D call TRBD2 (5 bases). The germline V and J ends were trimmed by 5 bases and 2 bases, with 10 bases remaining between them. Per the germline V gene, CDR1 is SGHAT and CDR2 is FQNNGV. CDR3 size: 13 residues. CDR3 loop: CASSGGSTYEQYF. As DNA, the CDR3 is TGTGCCAGCAGCGGCGGGTCCACCTACGAGCAGTACTTC.

The chain is built from TRBV28 and TRBJ1-4; 10 bases align to TRBD1. Trimming removed 4 bases from V and 7 bases from J; junction bases left unmatched: 12. The germline gives CDR1 MDHEN, CDR2 SYDVKM. The CDR3 sequence is 17 residues long. This chain's CDR3 is CASSSGQGRESIEKLFF. CDR3 nucleotides: TGTGCCAGCAGTTCGGGACAGGGGCGCGAAAGCATTGAAAAACTGTTTTTT.

Here the CDR3 reads CASSPRTSGGMETQYF. CDR3 bases: TGTGCCAGCAGCCCCCGGACTAGCGGGGGCATGGAGACCCAGTACTTC. V gene TRBV7-2 combines with J gene TRBJ2-5; 13 positions agree with TRBD2. The CDR3 has 16 residues. Trimming at V came to 5 bases and at J to 5 bases, leaving 8 bases not matched to a gene. From germline, CDR1 is SGHTA and CDR2 FQGNSA.

The rearrangement links TRBV7-9 to TRBJ2-3, with D possibly matching TRBD1 (7 bases). V was pared by 1 base and J by 2 bases, with 16 bases between. Per the germline V gene, CDR1 is SEHNR and CDR2 is FQNEAQ (reference sequence). The CDR3 runs to 17 residues. CDR3 protein: CASSLGLGGGTTDTQYF. DNA of the CDR3: TGTGCCAGCAGCTTAGGGCTAGGAGGGGGCACCACAGATACGCAGTATTTT.

This clone showed up just once. The chain carries TRBV5-1 and TRBJ2-7, with 8 bases matching TRBD1. J gave up 2 bases and V 3 bases, and 10 bases lay outside the gene matches. CDR3 size: 16 residues. Germline V gene sequence: CDR1 SGHRS, CDR2 YFSETQ. CDR3 in amino acids: CASSYATGGNPYEQYF. As DNA, the CDR3 is TGCGCCAGCAGCTACGCCACAGGGGGAAATCCCTACGAGCAGTACTTC.

This chain links TRBV14 with TRBJ2-7; D may be TRBD2 (6 bases). With 6 bases removed from V and 2 bases from J, the gap between germline ends came to 14 bases. Germline CDR1 reads SGHDN; CDR2 reads FVKESK. This CDR3 contains 14 residues. CDR3 coding DNA: TGTGCCAGCAGAGCGGAGGGACCCGCCTACGAGCAGTACTTC. It codes for CASRAEGPAYEQYF.

Regarding this clone: In the same sample, other DNA sequences code for this CDR3. The chain recombines TRBV28 with TRBJ2-5; D is ambiguous. Deletions cut 3 bases from V and 5 bases from J, with 4 bases between. CDR3 size: 11 residues. Germline assignment: CDR1 MDHEN and CDR2 SYDVKM. CDR3 sequence reads: CASSFSETQYF. The CDR3 nucleotides are TGTGCCAGCAGTTTTTCGGAGACCCAGTACTTC.

The chain has TRBV15 and TRBJ1-4; D gene uncertain. Germline CDR1 is LNHNV and CDR2 is YYDKDF (reference sequence). CDR3 size: 12 residues. V dropped 4 bases and J dropped 5 bases, with 5 bases sitting between them. CDR3 sequence reads: CATSTRNEKLFF. The DNA for the CDR3 is TGTGCCACCAGCACCAGGAATGAAAAACTGTTTTTT.

This chain links TRBV9 with TRBJ2-3, with a weak D call TRBD2 (5 bases). Between the trimmed V and J ends, which lost 0 bases and 2 bases, there was a span of 10 bases. There are 15 residues in the CDR3. Germline CDR1 SGDLS, CDR2 YYNGEE. The CDR3 loop is CASSVEAVFTDTQYF. CDR3 DNA sequence: TGTGCCAGCAGCGTAGAAGCGGTGTTCACAGATACGCAGTATTTT.

This clone was detected a few times. The rearrangement links TRBV4-3 to TRBJ2-3; 13 nucleotides line up with TRBD2. V shed 1 base and J 0 bases; nucleotides not matched to a gene: 7. Germline V gene data show CDR1 as LGHNA and CDR2 as YSLEER. This CDR3 contains 19 residues. In DNA form, the CDR3 reads TGCGCCAGCAGCCAAGGGACGGGGACTAGCGGGGTTAGCACAGATACGCAGTATTTT. This codes for CASSQGTGTSGVSTDTQYF.

The genes are TRBV5-1 and TRBJ2-7, with unresolved D. The CDR3 has 14 amino acids. V was shortened by 1 base and J by 2 bases, with 10 bases between the two germline ends. Germline values: CDR1 SGHRS, CDR2 YFSETQ. CDR3 sequence: CASSLNSETYEQYF. CDR3 nucleotide sequence: TGCGCCAGCAGCTTGAATTCGGAGACCTACGAGCAGTACTTC.

V usage is TRBV15 and J usage is TRBJ2-3; 12 positions agree with TRBD2. Trimming removed 1 base from V and 10 bases from J; junction bases left unmatched: 12. This CDR3 is 17 amino acids long. Looked up from germline, CDR1 is LNHNV and CDR2 is YYDKDF (reference sequence). The CDR3 bases are TGTGCCACCAGCAGAGGAGGGAGGCTAGCGGGGGGGCACGCGCAGTATTTT. As protein: CATSRGGRLAGGHAQYF.